The sequence of this TCR beta chain was determined in a study of blood T cell repertoires in COVID-19. Study information: T cells, B-cell-depleted T cells, or PBMCs supplied cDNA or gDNA.

Cohort 3 recovery required two negative PCRs, clearance, or symptom resolution. In the authors' methods: Scientists estimated how many nucleated cells there were by amplifying reference gene primers. The table came from immunoSEQ multiplex PCR; TCRdb's copy has only in-frame clones and leaves some out. Clonal size and the V and J genes are those of that table, whereas D and trimming came from the DNA. Among approximately 170,000 clones listed, approximately 80% were seen once. Only a few counts were recorded for this clone. The CDR3 runs 16 residues. Trimming took 5 bases from V and 0 from J; bases not matched to a gene: 8. From germline, CDR1 is LNHNV and CDR2 YYDKDF (reference sequence).

The TCR was taken from a man aged 45-65 years who had recovered from COVID-19. Material: PBMCs or T cells enriched from blood (not recorded which). The V and J genes are TRBV15 and TRBJ2-3; 7 bases line up with TRBD2. The CDR3 region has the DNA TGTGCCACCAGCCCTAGACTAGCCCCTAGCACAGATACGCAGTATTTT. Translating it yields CATSPRLAPSTDTQYF.